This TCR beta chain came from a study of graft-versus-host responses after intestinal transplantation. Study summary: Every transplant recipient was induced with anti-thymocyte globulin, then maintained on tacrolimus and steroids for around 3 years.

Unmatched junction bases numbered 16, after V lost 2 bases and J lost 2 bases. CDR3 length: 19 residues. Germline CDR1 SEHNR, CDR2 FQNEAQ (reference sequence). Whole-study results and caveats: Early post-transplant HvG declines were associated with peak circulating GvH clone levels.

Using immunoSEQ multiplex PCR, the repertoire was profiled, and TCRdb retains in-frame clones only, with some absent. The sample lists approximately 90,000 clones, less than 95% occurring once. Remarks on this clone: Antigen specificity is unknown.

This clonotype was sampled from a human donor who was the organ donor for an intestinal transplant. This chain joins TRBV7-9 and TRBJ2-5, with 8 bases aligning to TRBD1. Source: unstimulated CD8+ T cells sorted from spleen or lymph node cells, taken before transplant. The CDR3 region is CASSLQYSSPGQGQETQYF. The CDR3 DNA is TGTGCCAGCAGCTTACAATACTCATCCCCCGGACAGGGTCAAGAGACCCAGTACTTC.